This T cell receptor (beta chain) was profiled in a study of a mutant IDH1 vaccine in newly diagnosed glioma. Trimming removed 7 bases at V and 2 bases at J, with 11 bases between. CDR1 is GTSNPN and CDR2 is SVGIG in the germline V gene (reference sequence). The CDR3 loop spans 12 amino acids. The time point denotes: week 47, end of study. Mutant IDH1 20-mer peptide, at 300 ug, made up each vaccine dose, with topical imiquimod. In the case of this clone: As yet, its antigen is unknown.

TCRdb keeps only in-frame clones here, not all; method: immunoSEQ multiplex PCR. The sample lists about 56,000 clones; approximately 71% were seen once. The clonotype was recovered from a man aged 50 to 60 with glioma. Specimen: PBMCs, collected from a glioma patient whose treatment included an IDH1 peptide vaccine. V and J are TRBV30 and TRBJ1-2, with D hard to call. CDR3 residues: CAFTLGNYGYTF. In DNA form, the CDR3 reads TGTGCCTTCACACTTGGAAACTATGGCTACACCTTC.